These 3 T cell receptor beta chains were all obtained from the same sample, sequenced in a study of T cells in localized non-small cell lung cancer. The assay was immunoSEQ multiplex PCR, and TCRdb's table has in-frame clones only and misses some. The sample lists fewer than 40,000 clones; 75% to 90% were seen once. The specimen comprised peripheral blood mononuclear cells, sampled before any cancer treatment. All receptors derive from a man aged 40-75 years with stage III lung adenocarcinoma.

The CDR3 DNA follows: TGCAGCCGGGGGAAGGGAATGAGCTACACCTTC. Its translation is CSRGKGMSYTF. V gene TRBV20-1 combines with J gene TRBJ1-2, with D possibly being TRBD1 (5 bases). The CDR3 runs 11 residues. From germline, CDR1 is DFQATT and CDR2 SNEGSKA (reference sequence).

The genes are TRBV7-9 and TRBJ2-2, with D perhaps TRBD1 (5 bases). Germline loops: CDR1 SEHNR, CDR2 FQNEAQ (reference sequence). The CDR3 contains 15 residues. V was pared by 6 bases and J by 3 bases, with 14 bases between. In DNA, the CDR3 is TGTGCCAGCAGGCTCAGGGCGTCCGACACCGGGGAGCTGTTTTTT. It translates to CASRLRASDTGELFF.

The V gene is TRBV29-1, the J gene TRBJ1-2; D is perhaps TRBD1 (6 bases). Looked up from germline, CDR1 is SQVTM and CDR2 is ANQGSEA. V was shortened by 3 bases and J by 0 bases, with 14 bases between the two germline ends. This CDR3 is 15 amino acids long. The CDR3 sequence: CSVEGGQVSNYGYTF. DNA for the CDR3: TGCAGCGTTGAGGGGGGGCAGGTTTCTAACTATGGCTACACCTTC.